These T cell receptor beta chains were read from a single sample in a study of OX40 agonist ivuxolimab in advanced cancers. Some clones are missing from TCRdb's copy, which holds only in-frame ones; the method was immunoSEQ multiplex PCR. The table records roughly 92,000 clones, 84% of them present only once. This specimen was CD4+ or CD8+ T cells sorted from blood, taken in a trial of the OX40 agonist ivuxolimab. All receptors derive from an adult with an advanced solid tumor such as melanoma, head and neck, liver or kidney cancer. Both conserved end residues are part of each CDR3. The D gene is left open where the match is weak. Not all rows give a size; the values are once, few, many and, for expanded clones, a class.

d_call: TRBD2
j_call: TRBJ2-7
v_call: TRBV27
clone_size: -
cdr3_nt: TGTGCCAGCAGGGGACTAGCGGGAGGGGTCTCCTACGAGCAGTACTTC
cdr3_aa: CASRGLAGGVSYEQYF

d_call: -
j_call: TRBJ1-3
v_call: TRBV27
clone_size: -
cdr3_nt: TGTGCCAGCAGTTTATCGGGACAATCCTCTGGAAACACCATATATTTT
cdr3_aa: CASSLSGQSSGNTIYF

d_call: TRBD1
j_call: TRBJ1-3
v_call: TRBV7-2
clone_size: -
cdr3_nt: TGTGCCAGCAGCTTATACAGGGGGCAGGGAAACACCATATATTTT
cdr3_aa: CASSLYRGQGNTIYF

d_call: -
j_call: TRBJ2-7
v_call: TRBV7-2
clone_size: once
cdr3_nt: TGTGCCAGCAGAGGGACAAGGAGCTCCTACGGGCAGTACTTC
cdr3_aa: CASRGTRSSYGQYF

d_call: TRBD1
j_call: TRBJ1-2
v_call: TRBV27
clone_size: once
cdr3_nt: TGTGCCAGCAGTTCGGGACAGTTAAACTATGGCTACACCTTC
cdr3_aa: CASSSGQLNYGYTF

d_call: TRBD1
j_call: TRBJ2-7
v_call: TRBV5-8
clone_size: -
cdr3_nt: TGTGCCAGCAGCTTGCTAGGCGCCCAGGGGGCGATTTTGTACTTC
cdr3_aa: CASSLLGAQGAILYF

d_call: -
j_call: TRBJ1-1
v_call: TRBV18
clone_size: -
cdr3_nt: TGTGCCAGCTCACGAGCGAACACTGAAGCTTTCTTT
cdr3_aa: CASSRANTEAFF

d_call: TRBD2
j_call: TRBJ2-7
v_call: TRBV18
clone_size: once
cdr3_nt: TGTGCCAGCTCACCCAGCGGGAGATACGAGCAGTACTTC
cdr3_aa: CASSPSGRYEQYF

d_call: -
j_call: TRBJ1-3
v_call: TRBV9
clone_size: -
cdr3_nt: TGTGCCAGCAGCCCTCCAGGGTTTGGAAACACCATATATTTT
cdr3_aa: CASSPPGFGNTIYF

d_call: TRBD2
j_call: TRBJ2-7
v_call: TRBV5-6
clone_size: -
cdr3_nt: TGTGCCAGCAGCTTAGGAGGGACTAGCGGAACCTACGAGCAGTACTTC
cdr3_aa: CASSLGGTSGTYEQYF

d_call: TRBD1
j_call: TRBJ1-1
v_call: TRBV18
clone_size: -
cdr3_nt: TGTGCCAGCTCACTGCTCTTACGGACAGGCGACCTATGGAACACTGAAGCTTTCTTT
cdr3_aa: CASSLLLRTGDLWNTEAFF

d_call: TRBD2
j_call: TRBJ2-7
v_call: TRBV27
clone_size: -
cdr3_nt: TGTGCCAGCAGTTTCAACCCCACTAGCGTCTCCTACGAGCAGTACTTC
cdr3_aa: CASSFNPTSVSYEQYF

d_call: TRBD1
j_call: TRBJ1-6
v_call: TRBV6-5
clone_size: few
cdr3_nt: TGTGCCAGCAGTTACTCAACAGGGGACTCACCCCTCCACTTT
cdr3_aa: CASSYSTGDSPLHF

d_call: TRBD2
j_call: TRBJ2-2
v_call: TRBV4-1
clone_size: -
cdr3_nt: TGCGCCAGCAGCCCGACCGGGACTAGGGGCACCGGGGAGCTGTTTTTT
cdr3_aa: CASSPTGTRGTGELFF

d_call: -
j_call: TRBJ1-5
v_call: TRBV4-1
clone_size: -
cdr3_nt: TGCGCCAGCAGCCAAGTCGTACTTCTTAAGGGTGGTCAGCCCCAGCATTTT
cdr3_aa: CASSQVVLLKGGQPQHF

d_call: TRBD2
j_call: TRBJ2-1
v_call: TRBV27
clone_size: -
cdr3_nt: TGTGCCAGCAGTTTACTGACTAGCGGGGGGGCGTACAATGAGCAGTTCTTC
cdr3_aa: CASSLLTSGGAYNEQFF

d_call: TRBD2
j_call: TRBJ2-7
v_call: TRBV6-6
clone_size: once
cdr3_nt: TGTGCCAGCAGCCCAAGCGGGGGGGCTGTCTACGAGCAGTACTTC
cdr3_aa: CASSPSGGAVYEQYF

d_call: TRBD1
j_call: TRBJ1-2
v_call: TRBV5-8
clone_size: -
cdr3_nt: TGTGCCAGCAGCTTGCGCGGGGACAGGGGCCCCTATGGCTACACCTTC
cdr3_aa: CASSLRGDRGPYGYTF

d_call: -
j_call: TRBJ1-5
v_call: TRBV19
clone_size: -
cdr3_nt: TGTGCCAGTAGCCACAACAGGGCGAGCAATCAGCCCCAGCATTTT
cdr3_aa: CASSHNRASNQPQHF

d_call: -
j_call: TRBJ1-3
v_call: TRBV2
clone_size: -
cdr3_nt: TGTGCCAGCAGCAGGGAGTCAGTGGGAAACACCATATATTTT
cdr3_aa: CASSRESVGNTIYF

d_call: -
j_call: TRBJ1-1
v_call: TRBV6-1
clone_size: -
cdr3_nt: TGTGCCAGCAGTGAAGACCGGTACACTGAAGCTTTCTTT
cdr3_aa: CASSEDRYTEAFF

d_call: -
j_call: TRBJ2-7
v_call: TRBV5-1
clone_size: -
cdr3_nt: TGCGCCAGCAGCTTGCGGGGTAACAACGAGCAGTACTTC
cdr3_aa: CASSLRGNNEQYF

d_call: -
j_call: TRBJ2-7
v_call: TRBV18
clone_size: -
cdr3_nt: TGTGCCAGCTCACCAGGGACCTACGAGCAGTACTTC
cdr3_aa: CASSPGTYEQYF

d_call: TRBD1
j_call: TRBJ1-2
v_call: TRBV5-1
clone_size: -
cdr3_nt: TGCGCCAGCAGTCGTGGACAGGGGGACTATGGCTACACCTTC
cdr3_aa: CASSRGQGDYGYTF

d_call: TRBD1
j_call: TRBJ2-7
v_call: TRBV11-2
clone_size: -
cdr3_nt: TGTGCCAGCAGCTTAGGGGGAGACAGGGGCGAGCAGTACTTC
cdr3_aa: CASSLGGDRGEQYF

d_call: TRBD2
j_call: TRBJ2-3
v_call: TRBV6-4
clone_size: -
cdr3_nt: TGTGCCAGCAGAGCGAGCGGGAGGGCCGCAGATACGCAGTATTTT
cdr3_aa: CASRASGRAADTQYF

d_call: -
j_call: TRBJ2-3
v_call: TRBV18
clone_size: -
cdr3_nt: TGTGCCAGCTCACTGCTCGGGACTTCAGATACGCAGTATTTT
cdr3_aa: CASSLLGTSDTQYF

d_call: TRBD1
j_call: TRBJ2-3
v_call: TRBV6-5
clone_size: -
cdr3_nt: TGTGCCAGCAGCTCCTCCGACAGGGGCGGGAATACGCAGTATTTT
cdr3_aa: CASSSSDRGGNTQYF

d_call: -
j_call: TRBJ2-1
v_call: TRBV25-1
clone_size: -
cdr3_nt: TGTGCCAGCAGTGGACATGGGTGGGGCCAGAGAAATGAGCAGTTCTTC
cdr3_aa: CASSGHGWGQRNEQFF

d_call: TRBD1
j_call: TRBJ1-1
v_call: TRBV6-4
clone_size: once
cdr3_nt: TGTGCCAGCCGCCGGGACAGCCAAAACACTGAAGCTTTCTTT
cdr3_aa: CASRRDSQNTEAFF

d_call: -
j_call: TRBJ1-6
v_call: TRBV30
clone_size: -
cdr3_nt: TGTGCCTGGGGACTGACCAATTCACCCCTCCACTTT
cdr3_aa: CAWGLTNSPLHF

d_call: -
j_call: TRBJ1-1
v_call: TRBV2
clone_size: many
cdr3_nt: TGTGCCAGCAACCCCGCATCCCCTGAAGCTTTCTTT
cdr3_aa: CASNPASPEAFF

d_call: -
j_call: TRBJ1-1
v_call: TRBV5-6
clone_size: -
cdr3_nt: TGTGCCAGCAGCCCCCTCGGGGGCAAGGCTGAAGCTTTCTTT
cdr3_aa: CASSPLGGKAEAFF

d_call: -
j_call: TRBJ1-3
v_call: TRBV9
clone_size: -
cdr3_nt: TGTGCCAGCAGCGTGGGGGTGTCTGGAAACACCATATATTTT
cdr3_aa: CASSVGVSGNTIYF

d_call: -
j_call: TRBJ1-1
v_call: TRBV7-9
clone_size: -
cdr3_nt: TGTGCCAGCAGGCCCCAGGACAGTGTGAACACTGAAGCTTTCTTT
cdr3_aa: CASRPQDSVNTEAFF

d_call: -
j_call: TRBJ2-7
v_call: TRBV4-2
clone_size: -
cdr3_nt: TGTGCCAGCAGCCAGGACCGGGCTCAAGGCGAGCAGTACTTC
cdr3_aa: CASSQDRAQGEQYF

d_call: -
j_call: TRBJ2-7
v_call: TRBV11-2
clone_size: -
cdr3_nt: TGTGCCAGCAGCTCTCTGACAGGTCGGCGATTTGGCTACGAGCAGTACTTC
cdr3_aa: CASSSLTGRRFGYEQYF

d_call: -
j_call: TRBJ2-7
v_call: TRBV9
clone_size: -
cdr3_nt: TGTGCCAGCAGCGTAGATCCGGGGGCGACTCTCCACGAGCAGTACTTC
cdr3_aa: CASSVDPGATLHEQYF

d_call: -
j_call: TRBJ2-3
v_call: TRBV5-1
clone_size: -
cdr3_nt: TGCGCCAGCAGGAAGGGGGCAGATACGCAGTATTTT
cdr3_aa: CASRKGADTQYF

d_call: -
j_call: TRBJ2-2
v_call: TRBV5-8
clone_size: -
cdr3_nt: TGTGCCAGCAGCTACGGGTTCACCGGGGAGCTGTTTTTT
cdr3_aa: CASSYGFTGELFF

d_call: -
j_call: TRBJ2-3
v_call: TRBV18
clone_size: -
cdr3_nt: TGTGCCAGCTCACCATTCACTACCTCTAGCACAGATACGCAGTATTTT
cdr3_aa: CASSPFTTSSTDTQYF

d_call: -
j_call: TRBJ1-5
v_call: TRBV12-2
clone_size: -
cdr3_nt: TGTGCAAGTCGCTTAGTAAACAGGGGATATAGCAATCAGCCCCAGCATTTT
cdr3_aa: CASRLVNRGYSNQPQHF

d_call: -
j_call: TRBJ1-4
v_call: TRBV6-6
clone_size: -
cdr3_nt: TGTGCCAGCAAAGAGGGCCCGGTAGCTAATGAAAAACTGTTTTTT
cdr3_aa: CASKEGPVANEKLFF

d_call: TRBD1
j_call: TRBJ2-1
v_call: TRBV18
clone_size: -
cdr3_nt: TGTGCCAGCTCACCGCTTTGGACAGGGGGAAATGAGCAGTTCTTC
cdr3_aa: CASSPLWTGGNEQFF

d_call: -
j_call: TRBJ2-7
v_call: TRBV4-1
clone_size: -
cdr3_nt: TGCGCCAGCAGCCAAGGTCCGGAAACCTACGAGCAGTACTTC
cdr3_aa: CASSQGPETYEQYF

d_call: TRBD1
j_call: TRBJ2-3
v_call: TRBV2
clone_size: once
cdr3_nt: TGTGCCAGCAGCCAGGGGGCTCGCACAGATACGCAGTATTTT
cdr3_aa: CASSQGARTDTQYF

d_call: TRBD1
j_call: TRBJ2-3
v_call: TRBV5-1
clone_size: -
cdr3_nt: TGCGCCAGCAGCTTTCGGACAGGGCGAGGCACAGATACGCAGTATTTT
cdr3_aa: CASSFRTGRGTDTQYF

d_call: -
j_call: TRBJ1-2
v_call: TRBV5-1
clone_size: -
cdr3_nt: TGCGCCAGCAGCTCCGTACAGGGAAACTATGGCTACACCTTC
cdr3_aa: CASSSVQGNYGYTF

d_call: TRBD1
j_call: TRBJ2-7
v_call: TRBV5-8
clone_size: once
cdr3_nt: TGTGCCAGCAGCTTGGGGACCGGGACAGGGGCCTACGAGCAGTACTTC
cdr3_aa: CASSLGTGTGAYEQYF

d_call: -
j_call: TRBJ2-3
v_call: TRBV7-2
clone_size: -
cdr3_nt: TGTGCCAGCAGCTTATTGATCACACCCCGAGATACGCAGTATTTT
cdr3_aa: CASSLLITPRDTQYF

d_call: -
j_call: TRBJ1-1
v_call: TRBV19
clone_size: -
cdr3_nt: TGTGCCAGTACCTGGGGGGGCATAACTGAAGCTTTCTTT
cdr3_aa: CASTWGGITEAFF

d_call: -
j_call: TRBJ2-2
v_call: TRBV2
clone_size: -
cdr3_nt: TGTGCCAGCAGTGACCTAGCAGGGTCCGGGGAGCTGTTTTTT
cdr3_aa: CASSDLAGSGELFF

d_call: TRBD1
j_call: TRBJ2-1
v_call: TRBV5-6
clone_size: -
cdr3_nt: TGTGCCAGCAGCTCCGACAGGGGGTCCTACAATGAGCAGTTCTTC
cdr3_aa: CASSSDRGSYNEQFF